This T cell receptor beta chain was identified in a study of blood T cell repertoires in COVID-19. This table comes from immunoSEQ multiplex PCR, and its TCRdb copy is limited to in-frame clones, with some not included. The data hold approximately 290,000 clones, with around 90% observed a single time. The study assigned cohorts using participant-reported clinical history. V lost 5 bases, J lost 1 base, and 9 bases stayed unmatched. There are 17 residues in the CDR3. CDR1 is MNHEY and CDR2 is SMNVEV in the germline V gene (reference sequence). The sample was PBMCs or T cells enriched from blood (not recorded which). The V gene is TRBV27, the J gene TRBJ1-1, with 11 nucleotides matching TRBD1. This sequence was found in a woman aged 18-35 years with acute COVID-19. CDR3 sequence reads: CASSIGTGGDRNTEAFF. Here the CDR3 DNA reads TGTGCCAGCAGTATAGGGACAGGGGGGGACCGGAACACTGAAGCTTTCTTT.